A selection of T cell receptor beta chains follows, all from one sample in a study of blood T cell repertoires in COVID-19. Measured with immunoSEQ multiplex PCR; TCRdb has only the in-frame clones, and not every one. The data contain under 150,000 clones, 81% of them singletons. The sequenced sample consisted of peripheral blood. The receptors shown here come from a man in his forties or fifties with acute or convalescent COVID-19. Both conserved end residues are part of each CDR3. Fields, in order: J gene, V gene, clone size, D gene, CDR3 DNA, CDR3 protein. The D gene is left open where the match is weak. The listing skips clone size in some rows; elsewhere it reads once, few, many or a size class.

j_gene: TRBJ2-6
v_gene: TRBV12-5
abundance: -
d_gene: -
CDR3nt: TGTGCTAGTGGCCGTTATACAGGCTCCGGGGCCAACGTCCTGACTTTC
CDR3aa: CASGRYTGSGANVLTF

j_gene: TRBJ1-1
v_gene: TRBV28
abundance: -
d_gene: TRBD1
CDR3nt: TGTGCCAGTAAATCCACAGGGGGCAAGTCGGGCACTGAAGCTTTCTTT
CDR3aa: CASKSTGGKSGTEAFF

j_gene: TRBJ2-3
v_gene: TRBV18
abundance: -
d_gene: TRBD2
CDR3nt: TGTGCCAGCTCACAACAAGCGGGGGGAGGAGATACGCAGTATTTT
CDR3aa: CASSQQAGGGDTQYF

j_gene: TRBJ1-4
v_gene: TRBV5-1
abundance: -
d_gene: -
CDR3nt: TGCGCCAGCAGCTTGACGGCAGGGACTAATGAAAAACTGTTTTTT
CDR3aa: CASSLTAGTNEKLFF

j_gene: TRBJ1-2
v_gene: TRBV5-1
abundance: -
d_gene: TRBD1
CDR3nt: TGCGCCAGCAGCTTGGTTATGGGACAGGGACAATATGGCTACACCTTC
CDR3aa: CASSLVMGQGQYGYTF

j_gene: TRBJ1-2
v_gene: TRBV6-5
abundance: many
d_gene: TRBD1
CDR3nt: TGTGCCAGCAGTCCTGGGACAGGGATCAATGGCTACACCTTC
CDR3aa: CASSPGTGINGYTF

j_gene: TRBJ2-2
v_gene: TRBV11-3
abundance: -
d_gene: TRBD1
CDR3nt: TGTGCCAGCAGTCCGGGACAGGGTGAGCCCACGAACACCGGGGAGCTGTTTTTT
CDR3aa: CASSPGQGEPTNTGELFF

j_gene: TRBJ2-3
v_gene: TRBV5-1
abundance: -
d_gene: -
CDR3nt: TGCGCCAGCAAACAGGGCCCACCTAGCACAGATACGCAGTATTTT
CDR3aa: CASKQGPPSTDTQYF

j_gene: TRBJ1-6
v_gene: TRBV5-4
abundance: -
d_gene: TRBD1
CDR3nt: TGTGCCAGCAGCTTGGGGCTCCGGGACAGGGTAGGATCACCCCTCCACTTT
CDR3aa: CASSLGLRDRVGSPLHF

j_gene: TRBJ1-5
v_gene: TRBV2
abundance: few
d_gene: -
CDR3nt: TGTGCCAGCACCCAGGACTGGAATCAGCCCCAGCATTTT
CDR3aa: CASTQDWNQPQHF

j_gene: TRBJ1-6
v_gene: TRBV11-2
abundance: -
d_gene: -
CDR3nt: TGTGCCAGCAGCTTAGTAGTGGACACTTATAATTCACCCCTCCACTTT
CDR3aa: CASSLVVDTYNSPLHF

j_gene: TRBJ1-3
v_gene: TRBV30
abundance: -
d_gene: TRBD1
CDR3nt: TGTGCCTGGACTAGACAGGGCTCTGGAAACACCATATATTTT
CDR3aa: CAWTRQGSGNTIYF

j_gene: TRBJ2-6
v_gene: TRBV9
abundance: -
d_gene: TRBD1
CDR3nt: TGTGCCAGCAGCACACAGGGGCCTGGGGCCAACGTCCTGACTTTC
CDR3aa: CASSTQGPGANVLTF

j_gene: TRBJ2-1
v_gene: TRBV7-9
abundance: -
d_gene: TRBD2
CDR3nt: TGTGCCAGCAGCTTAGTACTAGCGGGGGGGCCCGATGAGCAGTTCTTC
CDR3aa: CASSLVLAGGPDEQFF

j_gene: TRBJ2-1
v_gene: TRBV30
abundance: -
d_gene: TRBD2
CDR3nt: TGTGCCTGGACGGATAGCGGGGGGGGCTACAATGAGCAGTTCTTC
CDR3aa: CAWTDSGGGYNEQFF

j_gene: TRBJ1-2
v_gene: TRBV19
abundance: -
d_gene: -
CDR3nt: TGTGCCAGTAGTATTACAGGCGCTAACTATGGCTACACCTTC
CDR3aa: CASSITGANYGYTF

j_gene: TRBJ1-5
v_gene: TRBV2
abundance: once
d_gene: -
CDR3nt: TGTGCCAGCAGGGCCGGACTTATGAGCAATCAGCCCCAGCATTTT
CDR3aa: CASRAGLMSNQPQHF

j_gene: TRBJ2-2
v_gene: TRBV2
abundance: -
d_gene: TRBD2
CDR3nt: TGTGCCAGCAGTGAATTCGCGGGGGGGACGAACACCGGGGAGCTGTTTTTT
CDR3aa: CASSEFAGGTNTGELFF

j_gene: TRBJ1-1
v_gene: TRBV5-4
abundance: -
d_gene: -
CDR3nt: TGTGCCAGCAGCTTTTCAGGGGTCACTGAAGCTTTCTTT
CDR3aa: CASSFSGVTEAFF

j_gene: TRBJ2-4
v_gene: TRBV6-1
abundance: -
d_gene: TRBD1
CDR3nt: TGTGCCAGCAGTGGCGCTAAACTAGGGACAGGCGACAAAAACATTCAGTACTTC
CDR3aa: CASSGAKLGTGDKNIQYF

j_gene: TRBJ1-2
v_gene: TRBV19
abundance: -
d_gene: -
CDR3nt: TGTGCCAGTAGTAATCCTGCAGGACAATATGGCTACACCTTC
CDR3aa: CASSNPAGQYGYTF

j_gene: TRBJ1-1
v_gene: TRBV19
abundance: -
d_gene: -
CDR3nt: TGTGCCAGTAGACACCAGGTCGGTGAGAAGACTGAAGCTTTCTTT
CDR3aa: CASRHQVGEKTEAFF

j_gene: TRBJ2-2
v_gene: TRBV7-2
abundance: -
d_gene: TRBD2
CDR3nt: TGTGCCAGCAGCTTATTTGCTAGCGGGGGGCGGAACACCGGGGAGCTGTTTTTT
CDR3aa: CASSLFASGGRNTGELFF

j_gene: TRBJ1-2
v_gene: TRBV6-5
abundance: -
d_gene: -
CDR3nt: TGTGCCAGCCGTCAGGGTATCTATGGCTACACCTTC
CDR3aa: CASRQGIYGYTF

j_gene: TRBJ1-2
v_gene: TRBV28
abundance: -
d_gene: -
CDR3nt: TGTGCCAGCAGTCTAACAGGGAGCAGGGGCTACACCTTC
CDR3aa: CASSLTGSRGYTF

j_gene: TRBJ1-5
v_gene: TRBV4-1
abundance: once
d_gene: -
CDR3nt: TGCGCCAGCAGCCAAGCTTTATATCAGCCCCAGCATTTT
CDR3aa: CASSQALYQPQHF

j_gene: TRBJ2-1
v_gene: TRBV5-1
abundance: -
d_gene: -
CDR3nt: TGCGCCAGCAGCTTGGGGCCGGAGTACAATGAGCAGTTCTTC
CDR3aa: CASSLGPEYNEQFF

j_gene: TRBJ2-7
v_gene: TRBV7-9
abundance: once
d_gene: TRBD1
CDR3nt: TGTGCCAGCAGCCACCGGGACAGCCTAAAATACGAGCAGTACTTC
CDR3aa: CASSHRDSLKYEQYF

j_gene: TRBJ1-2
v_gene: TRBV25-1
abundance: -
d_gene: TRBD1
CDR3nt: TGTGCCAGCAGTTCCCAAGGACAGGCATATGGCTACACCTTC
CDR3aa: CASSSQGQAYGYTF

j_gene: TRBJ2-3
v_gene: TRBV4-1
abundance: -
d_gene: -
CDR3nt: TGCGCCAGCAGCCAAGATACGGGGATCGGCACAGATACGCAGTATTTT
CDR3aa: CASSQDTGIGTDTQYF

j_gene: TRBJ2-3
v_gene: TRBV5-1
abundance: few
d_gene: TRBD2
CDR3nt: TGCGCCAGCAGCTTGCCCCCAAGCGGGGGAGGCGCAGATACGCAGTATTTT
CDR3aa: CASSLPPSGGGADTQYF

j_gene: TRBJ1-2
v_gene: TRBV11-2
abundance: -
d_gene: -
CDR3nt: TGTGCCAGCAGCTTAGTCTTACAGGGTGAAGGCTACACCTTC
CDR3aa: CASSLVLQGEGYTF

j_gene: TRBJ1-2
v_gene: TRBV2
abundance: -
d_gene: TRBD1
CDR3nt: TGTGCCAGCAGAGACAGGGGGGCCACTACGTATGGCTACACCTTC
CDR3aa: CASRDRGATTYGYTF

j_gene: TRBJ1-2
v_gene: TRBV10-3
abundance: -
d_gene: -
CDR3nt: TGTGCCATCAGGCGGGACTTGAACTATGGCTACACCTTC
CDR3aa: CAIRRDLNYGYTF

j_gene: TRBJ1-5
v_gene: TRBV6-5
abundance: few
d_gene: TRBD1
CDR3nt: TGTGCCAGCAGCACAGGGGTCAATCAGCCCCAGCATTTT
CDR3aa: CASSTGVNQPQHF

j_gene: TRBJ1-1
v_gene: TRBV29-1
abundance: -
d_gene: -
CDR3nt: TGCAGCGGGGGTCTCCACATGAACACTGAAGCTTTCTTT
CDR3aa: CSGGLHMNTEAFF

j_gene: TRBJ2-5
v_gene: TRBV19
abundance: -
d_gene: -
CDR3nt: TGTGCCAGTAGCACAAACAATGGTCAAGAGACCCAGTACTTC
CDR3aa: CASSTNNGQETQYF

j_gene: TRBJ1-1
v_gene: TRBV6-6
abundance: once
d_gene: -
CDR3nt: TGTGCCAGCGGTAGCTACACTGAAGCTTTCTTT
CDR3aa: CASGSYTEAFF

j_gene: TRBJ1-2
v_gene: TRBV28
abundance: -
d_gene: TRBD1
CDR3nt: TGTGCCAGCAGTTCTGTGACAGGGGGGCTCTATGGCTACACCTTC
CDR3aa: CASSSVTGGLYGYTF

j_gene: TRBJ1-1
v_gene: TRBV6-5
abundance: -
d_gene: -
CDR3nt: TGTGCCAGCCAGGCAGGCCTGAACACTGAAGCTTTCTTT
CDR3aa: CASQAGLNTEAFF

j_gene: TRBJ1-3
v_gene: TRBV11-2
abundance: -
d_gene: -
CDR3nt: TGTGCCAGCAGCCGAAGTACAGGGCCTGGAAACACCATATATTTT
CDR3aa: CASSRSTGPGNTIYF

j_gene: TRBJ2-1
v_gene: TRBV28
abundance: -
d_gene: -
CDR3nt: TGTGCCAGCAGTTTCGGAGGAGCCTACAATGAGCAGTTCTTC
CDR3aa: CASSFGGAYNEQFF

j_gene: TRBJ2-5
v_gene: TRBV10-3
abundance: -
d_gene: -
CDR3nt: TGTGCCATCAGTGAGTCCCCACTAGAGGAGACCCAGTACTTC
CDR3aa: CAISESPLEETQYF

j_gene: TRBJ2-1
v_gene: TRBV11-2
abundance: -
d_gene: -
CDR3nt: TGTGCCAGCAGCCACCAGGGAAATGAGCAGTTCTTC
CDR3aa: CASSHQGNEQFF

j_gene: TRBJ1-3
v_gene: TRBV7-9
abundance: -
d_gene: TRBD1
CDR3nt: TGTGCCAGCAAGGCCGACAGGGGAAGGTTCGGCTCTGGAAACACCATATATTTT
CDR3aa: CASKADRGRFGSGNTIYF

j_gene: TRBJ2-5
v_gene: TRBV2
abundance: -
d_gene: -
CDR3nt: TGTGCCAGCAGCCGGGGTGGGAGGGAGACCCAGTACTTC
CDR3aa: CASSRGGRETQYF

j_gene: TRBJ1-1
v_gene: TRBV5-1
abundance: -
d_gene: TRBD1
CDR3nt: TGCGCCAGCAGCTTGGGGTGGGGACAGGGTGTAAGAAACACTGAAGCTTTCTTT
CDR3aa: CASSLGWGQGVRNTEAFF

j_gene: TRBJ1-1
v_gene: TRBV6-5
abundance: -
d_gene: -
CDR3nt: TGTGCCAGCAGTAAGGGAGGGAACACTGAAGCTTTCTTT
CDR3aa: CASSKGGNTEAFF

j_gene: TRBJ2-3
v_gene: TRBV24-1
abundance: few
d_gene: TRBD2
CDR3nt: TGTGCCACCAGTGACCCGACTAGCGGGGGCCCCATTAGCACAGATACGCAGTATTTT
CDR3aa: CATSDPTSGGPISTDTQYF

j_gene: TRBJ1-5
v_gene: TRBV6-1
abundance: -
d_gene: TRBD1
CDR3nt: TGTGCCAGCAGTGAATCCACAGGGGGCGGTCAGCCCCAGCATTTT
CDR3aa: CASSESTGGGQPQHF

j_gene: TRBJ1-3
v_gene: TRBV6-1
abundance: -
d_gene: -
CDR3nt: TGTGCCAGCAGTGAGCTCAGGGAACCACTTGGAAACACCATATATTTT
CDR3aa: CASSELREPLGNTIYF

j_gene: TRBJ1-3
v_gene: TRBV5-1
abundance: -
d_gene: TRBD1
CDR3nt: TGCGCCAGCAGCTCGAAGACAGGGGGCTTCGGAAACACCATATATTTT
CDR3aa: CASSSKTGGFGNTIYF

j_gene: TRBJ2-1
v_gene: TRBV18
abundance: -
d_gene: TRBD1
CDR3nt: TGTGCCAGCTCACCGTTAAGGGACAGGACTTACAATGAGCAGTTCTTC
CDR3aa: CASSPLRDRTYNEQFF

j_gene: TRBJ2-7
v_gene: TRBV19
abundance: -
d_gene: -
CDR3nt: TGTGCCAGTAGTATCCGTTCAGCGGACTACGAGCAGTACTTC
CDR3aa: CASSIRSADYEQYF

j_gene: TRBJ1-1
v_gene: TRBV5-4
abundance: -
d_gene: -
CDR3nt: TGTGCCAGCAGCCTAACGAGTCAGAACACTGAAGCTTTCTTT
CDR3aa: CASSLTSQNTEAFF

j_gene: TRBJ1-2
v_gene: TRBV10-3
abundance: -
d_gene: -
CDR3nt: TGTGCCATCAGACGGGACACGGGGCTGGGCTATGGCTACACCTTC
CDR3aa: CAIRRDTGLGYGYTF

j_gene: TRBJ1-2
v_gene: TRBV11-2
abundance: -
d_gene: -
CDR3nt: TGTGCCAGCAGCTTAGTTCCCGCTAACTATGGCTACACCTTC
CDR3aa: CASSLVPANYGYTF

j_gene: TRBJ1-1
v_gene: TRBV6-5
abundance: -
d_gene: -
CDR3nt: TGTGCCACCAGTAGGGGGAAAGCAGCTGAAGCTTTCTTT
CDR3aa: CATSRGKAAEAFF

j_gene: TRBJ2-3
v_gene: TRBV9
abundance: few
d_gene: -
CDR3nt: TGTGCCAGCAGCCCCGATCGCGGTTACACAGATACGCAGTATTTT
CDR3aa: CASSPDRGYTDTQYF